This T cell receptor (beta chain) is drawn from a study of patients and donors after allogeneic stem cell transplantation. TCRdb called the RT-PCR reads again in MiXCR, with one record for every CDR3 protein. The table lists under 200,000 distinct CDR3 sequences, over 25% of them singletons, with around 3% in the top ten. V gave up 1 base and J gave up 1 base, with 6 bases separating them. CDR3 length: 14 residues. Germline CDR1 LGHNA, CDR2 YNFKEQ. The receptor was derived from a human donor who was either an allogeneic HSCT recipient or a stem cell or donor lymphocyte infusion donor (not recorded which). It is not recorded whose cells these are; they may come from a transplant donor. Sequencing was done on a sample of blood, either unsorted or a sorted T cell fraction (not recorded which). This rearrangement joins TRBV4-2 to TRBJ2-3, with a tentative D call TRBD2 (6 bases). In DNA, the CDR3 is TGTGCCAGCAGCCAAGCGGGGGGCACAGATACGCAGTATTTT. It yields the protein CASSQAGGTDTQYF.